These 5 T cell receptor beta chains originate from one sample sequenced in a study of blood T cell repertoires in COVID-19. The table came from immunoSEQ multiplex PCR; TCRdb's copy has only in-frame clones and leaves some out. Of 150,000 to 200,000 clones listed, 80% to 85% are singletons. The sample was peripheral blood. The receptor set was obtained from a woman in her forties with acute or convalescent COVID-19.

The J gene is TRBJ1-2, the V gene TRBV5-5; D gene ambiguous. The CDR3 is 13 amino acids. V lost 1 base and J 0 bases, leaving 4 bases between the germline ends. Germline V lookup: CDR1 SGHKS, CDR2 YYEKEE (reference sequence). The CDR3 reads CASSLRANYGYTF. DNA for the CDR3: TGTGCCAGCAGCTTGCGAGCTAACTATGGCTACACCTTC.

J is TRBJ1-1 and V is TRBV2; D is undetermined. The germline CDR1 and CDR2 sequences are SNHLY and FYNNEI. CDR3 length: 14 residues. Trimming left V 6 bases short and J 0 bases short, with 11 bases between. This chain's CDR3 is CASRGGWLNTEAFF. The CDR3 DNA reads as TGTGCCAGCAGGGGAGGGTGGTTGAACACTGAAGCTTTCTTT.

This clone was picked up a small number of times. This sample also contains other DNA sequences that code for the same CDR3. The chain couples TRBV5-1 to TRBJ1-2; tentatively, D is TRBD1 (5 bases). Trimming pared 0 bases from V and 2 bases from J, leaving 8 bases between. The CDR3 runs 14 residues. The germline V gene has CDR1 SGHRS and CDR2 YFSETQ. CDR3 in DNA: TGCGCCAGCAGCTTGGGGGGCACCAACTATGGCTACACCTTC. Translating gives CASSLGGTNYGYTF. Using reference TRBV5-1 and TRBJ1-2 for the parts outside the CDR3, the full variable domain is KAGVTQTPRYLIKTRGQQVTLSCSPISGHRSVSWYQQTPGQGLQFLFEYFSETQRNKGNFPGRFSGRQFSNSRSEMNVSTLELGDSALYLCASSLGGTNYGYTFGSGTRLTVV.

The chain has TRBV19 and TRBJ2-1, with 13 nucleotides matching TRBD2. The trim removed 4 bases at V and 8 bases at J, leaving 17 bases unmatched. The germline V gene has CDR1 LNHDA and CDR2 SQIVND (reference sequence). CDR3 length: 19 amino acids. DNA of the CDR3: TGTGCCAGTAGTAGTCGGACTAGCGGGAGTTCCCCCACACTGCATGAGCAGTTCTTC. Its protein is CASSSRTSGSSPTLHEQFF.

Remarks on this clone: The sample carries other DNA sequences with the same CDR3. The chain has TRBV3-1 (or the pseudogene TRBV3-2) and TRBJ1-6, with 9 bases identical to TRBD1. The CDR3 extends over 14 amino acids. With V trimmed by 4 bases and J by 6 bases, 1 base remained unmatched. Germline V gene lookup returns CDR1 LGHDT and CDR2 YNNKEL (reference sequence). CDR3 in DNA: TGTGCCAGCAGCCTGGGACAGGGTAATTCACCCCTCCACTTT. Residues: CASSLGQGNSPLHF.